These 29 T cell receptor beta chains originate from one sample sequenced in a study of shared clonotypes between healthy human individuals. Using immunoSEQ multiplex PCR, the repertoire was profiled, and TCRdb retains in-frame clones only, with some absent. The sample has 2,100,000 or so clones; approximately 96% are singletons. Sequences were obtained from naive CD4+ T cells sorted from blood. Stated subset: CD45RA+ positively selected. Receptors were obtained from a man aged 18 to 30 in good health.

The CDR3 protein is CAWWGQMNTEAFF. The CDR3 region has the DNA TGTGCCTGGTGGGGACAGATGAACACTGAAGCTTTCTTT. The genes are TRBV30 and TRBJ1-1; 7 nucleotides match TRBD1. The J segment lost 0 bases and the V segment lost 5 bases, leaving 3 bases of the junction unmatched. Germline-derived CDR1 and CDR2 are GTSNPN and SVGIG (reference sequence). The CDR3 contains 13 residues. The variable domain in full, completed from reference TRBV30 and TRBJ1-1, reads SQTIHQWPATLVQPVGSPLSLECTVEGTSNPNLYWYRQAAGRGLQLLFYSVGIGQISSEVPQNLSASRPQDRQFILSSKKLLLSDSGFYLCAWWGQMNTEAFFGQGTRLTVV.

The CDR3 loop is CASSRPNQETQYF. The CDR3, as DNA: TGTGCCAGCTCACGACCGAACCAAGAGACCCAGTACTTC. This chain connects TRBV18 to TRBJ2-5; D is unresolved. This CDR3 has 13 residues. Germline CDR1 is KGHSH and CDR2 is LQKENI. Trimming pared 4 bases from V and 0 bases from J, leaving 6 bases between.

Worth noting for this clone: In the same sample, other DNA sequences code for this CDR3. The V call is TRBV6-5, the J call TRBJ2-7, with TRBD1 matching over 7 bases. The junction had 4 bases not matched to a gene; V was cut back by 0 bases and J by 2 bases. CDR3 length equals 15 residues. Per germline, CDR1 MNHEY and CDR2 SVGAGI. The CDR3 here is CASSYSATGTYEQYF. CDR3 DNA: TGTGCCAGCAGTTACTCCGCGACAGGGACCTACGAGCAGTACTTC.

This chain links TRBV5-6 with TRBJ2-7, with D perhaps TRBD1 (5 bases). The CDR3 spans 16 residues. Trimming stripped 0 bases from V and 3 bases from J, with 16 bases between. The germline V gene has CDR1 SGHDT and CDR2 YYEEEE. The CDR3 here is CASSLVWAGLNYEQYF. The CDR3 DNA is TGTGCCAGCAGCTTGGTCTGGGCAGGGTTGAACTACGAGCAGTACTTC. Full variable domain (missing parts from reference TRBV5-6 and TRBJ2-7): DAGVTQSPTHLIKTRGQQVTLRCSPKSGHDTVSWYQQALGQGPQFIFQYYEEEERQRGNFPDRFSGHQFPNYSSELNVNALLLGDSALYLCASSLVWAGLNYEQYFGPGTRLTVT.

This sequence joins TRBV28 and TRBJ1-5, with D unclear. Germline V gene sequence: CDR1 MDHEN, CDR2 SYDVKM. CDR3 length: 19 amino acids. The V gene lost 3 bases and the J gene lost 3 bases, with 24 bases spanning the gap. The CDR3 region has the DNA TGTGCCAGCAGTTTCGGTCGTAGCATGTGGACGGCCTCCAATCAGCCCCAGCATTTT. As protein: CASSFGRSMWTASNQPQHF.

The rearrangement joins TRBV1 to TRBJ2-3; the table assigns TRBD2, which was not confirmed against the DNA. TRBV1 is shown as a pseudogene. The length of the CDR3 is 18 residues. CDR3 DNA sequence: TGCACCAGCAGCCAAGATTTCCAGCTAGCGGTGGACACAGATACGCAGTATTTT. Its protein product is CTSSQDFQLAVDTDTQYF.

The chain recombines TRBV4-1 with TRBJ1-4; D is unclear. From germline, CDR1 is MGHRA and CDR2 YSYEKL. The CDR3 contains 14 residues. V was shortened by 4 bases and J by 3 bases, with 9 bases between the two germline ends. The CDR3 nucleotides are TGCGCCAGCAGCCTACCGTGGGCTAATGAAAAACTGTTTTTT. As protein: CASSLPWANEKLFF.

The chain carries TRBV4-2 and TRBJ2-3, with D perhaps given as TRBD1 or TRBD2 (5 bases each). CDR1 LGHNA and CDR2 YNFKEQ come from the germline V gene. This CDR3 region has 15 residues. Trimming removed 4 bases at V and 1 base at J, with 12 bases between. CDR3 region: CASSLRGEGTDTQYF. CDR3 nucleotides: TGTGCCAGCAGCCTTAGGGGAGAGGGCACAGATACGCAGTATTTT.

This clone occurred once. The chain carries TRBV25-1 and TRBJ2-3; D not resolved. The CDR3 is 11 residues long. CDR1 is MGHDK and CDR2 is SYGVNS in the germline V gene. V lost 8 bases and J 6 bases, leaving 9 bases between the germline ends. CDR3 DNA: TGTGCCAGCGCCACCCGGGATACGCAGTATTTT. Translation: CASATRDTQYF.

Comments on this clone: Other DNA sequences within the sample encode an identical CDR3. The V gene is TRBV7-9, the J gene TRBJ2-3; D ambiguous. CDR1 and CDR2 (germline): SEHNR, FQNEAQ (reference sequence). Trimming left V 5 bases short and J 4 bases short, with 7 bases between. The CDR3 consists of 12 residues. CDR3 coding DNA: TGTGCCAGCAGCCCATCAGCAGATACGCAGTATTTT. This sequence encodes CASSPSADTQYF.

With regard to this clone: This sample includes further DNA sequences coding for the same CDR3. The V call is TRBV30, the J call TRBJ1-6; D unclear. The CDR3 is 12 residues long. Germline assignment: CDR1 GTSNPN and CDR2 SVGIG (reference sequence). The V gene lost 1 base and the J gene lost 10 bases, with 8 bases spanning the gap. The CDR3 sequence is CAWSGLGSPLHF. CDR3 coding DNA: TGTGCCTGGAGTGGCCTGGGGTCACCCCTCCACTTT.

This clone was observed a single time. The J gene is TRBJ1-2, the V gene TRBV5-4; 10 bases agree with TRBD1. V was pared by 4 bases and J by 8 bases, with 8 bases of the junction left unmatched. The CDR3 has 14 amino acids. Germline V lookup: CDR1 SGHNT, CDR2 YYREEE (reference sequence). The CDR3 loop reads CASSGQGEVWGYTF. In DNA, the CDR3 is TGTGCCAGCAGCGGACAGGGGGAGGTCTGGGGCTACACCTTC.

This chain connects TRBV18 to TRBJ2-5; no firm D call. The germline V gene has CDR1 KGHSH and CDR2 LQKENI. This CDR3 spans 13 amino acids. Trimming shortened V by 0 bases and J by 4 bases, and 6 bases separated the two germline ends. The CDR3 loop reads CASSPPPLETQYF. CDR3 nucleotide sequence: TGTGCCAGCTCACCACCCCCGCTAGAGACCCAGTACTTC.

The chain carries TRBV5-8 and TRBJ1-1; perhaps TRBD1 as D (6 bases). V was cut by 4 bases and J by 6 bases, with 22 bases left in between. The CDR3 spans 16 residues. From germline, CDR1 is SGHTS and CDR2 YDEGEE. This CDR3 is CASSLGYSGAGAEAFF. Written as DNA, the CDR3 is TGTGCCAGCAGCCTAGGCTATTCAGGGGCCGGAGCTGAAGCTTTCTTT.

Details on this clone: This specimen includes other DNA sequences encoding the same CDR3. The rearrangement uses TRBV5-1 and TRBJ2-5; D unclear. V was shortened by 4 bases and J by 4 bases, with 8 bases between the two germline ends. There are 12 residues in the CDR3. Germline CDR1 SGHRS, CDR2 YFSETQ. The CDR3 DNA reads TGCGCCAGCAGCCGGCCCGGAGAGACCCAGTACTTC. This translates into CASSRPGETQYF.

This chain uses TRBV6-1 with TRBJ2-7; tentatively, D is TRBD2 (6 bases). CDR3 length: 13 amino acids. The germline gives CDR1 MNHNS, CDR2 SASEGT. V shed 7 bases and J shed 5 bases, with 15 bases lying between them. CDR3 protein: CASTVGAGNEQYF. CDR3 DNA: TGTGCCAGCACGGTCGGGGCGGGAAACGAGCAGTACTTC.

The rearrangement links TRBV2 to TRBJ1-2; D not certain. Germline-derived CDR1 and CDR2 are SNHLY and FYNNEI. The CDR3 is 15 amino acids. With 8 bases removed from V and 0 bases from J, the gap between germline ends came to 16 bases. For the CDR3, the DNA is TGTGCCAGCCCCCGCTCCGGGGTCTCTAACTATGGCTACACCTTC. Its protein product is CASPRSGVSNYGYTF.

This clone appeared a few times. The sample holds other DNA sequences that translate to the same CDR3. This chain links TRBV5-1 with TRBJ1-2; D ambiguous. The germline V and J ends were trimmed by 0 bases and 6 bases, with 6 bases remaining between them. The CDR3 has 12 amino acids. Germline assignment: CDR1 SGHRS and CDR2 YFSETQ. DNA of the CDR3: TGCGCCAGCAGCTTGGAAGGCAATGGCTACACCTTC. It yields the protein CASSLEGNGYTF.

About this clone: Germline is not matched at one junction end, which may reflect a read error. The rearrangement joins TRBV4-3 to TRBJ2-1; unclear D gene. Looked up from germline, CDR1 is LGHNA and CDR2 is YSLEER. This CDR3 is built from 13 residues. The CDR3 DNA is TGCGCCAGCAGCCAAGGGTCGTATAATGGGCAGTTCTTC. As protein: CASSQGSYNGQFF.

Turning to this clone: Other DNA sequences in this sample translate to the same CDR3. The chain joins TRBV10-3 to TRBJ2-7, with no clear D. Germline loops: CDR1 ENHRY, CDR2 SYGVKD. The CDR3 sequence is 12 residues long. Trimming stripped 3 bases from V and 2 bases from J, with 5 bases between. CDR3 in DNA: TGTGCCATCAGTGACGGTCCCTACGAGCAGTACTTC. It yields the protein CAISDGPYEQYF.

The chain is built from TRBV7-2 and TRBJ2-7; TRBD2 aligns across 7 bases. This CDR3 is 14 amino acids long. CDR1 is SGHTA, CDR2 FQGNSA, per germline. V lost 2 bases and J lost 6; bases outside the gene matches: 7. The CDR3 region is CASSLLGTIGEQYF. The CDR3 nucleotides are TGTGCCAGCAGCTTACTGGGGACTATCGGCGAGCAGTACTTC. The complete variable domain, with remaining parts taken from reference TRBV7-2 and TRBJ2-7, reads GAGVSQSPSNKVTEKGKDVELRCDPISGHTALYWYRQSLGQGLEFLIYFQGNSAPDKSGLPSDRFSAERTGGSVSTLTIQRTQQEDSAVYLCASSLLGTIGEQYFGPGTRLTVT.

This chain connects TRBV6-1 to TRBJ1-2; 7 nucleotides agree with TRBD1. V dropped 3 bases and J dropped 8; count of bases not matched to a gene: 9. The CDR3 spans 14 residues. CDR1 is MNHNS, CDR2 SASEGT, per germline. DNA of the CDR3: TGTGCCAGCAGTGAGGGCCGGAGGGGGCAAGGCTACACCTTC. As protein: CASSEGRRGQGYTF.

This chain uses TRBV10-3 with TRBJ2-3; 9 nucleotides line up with TRBD1. The CDR3 contains 18 residues. Germline CDR1 is ENHRY and CDR2 is SYGVKD. Unmatched junction bases numbered 12, after V lost 3 bases and J lost 2 bases. CDR3 in amino acids: CAISDRDRVVSITDTQYF. The CDR3 DNA sequence: TGTGCCATCAGTGACCGGGACAGGGTGGTGTCCATCACAGATACGCAGTATTTT.

The chain links TRBV6-1 to TRBJ2-7; TRBD2 is a possible D gene (6 bases). Germline values: CDR1 MNHNS, CDR2 SASEGT. V was shortened by 8 bases and J by 3 bases, with 11 bases between the two germline ends. This CDR3 contains 12 residues. CDR3 sequence reads: CASAGRGYEQYF. In DNA, the CDR3 is TGTGCCAGCGCAGGGCGGGGCTACGAGCAGTACTTC.

The chain links TRBV15 to TRBJ1-2; TRBD1 is a possible D gene (5 bases). Germline V gene data show CDR1 as LNHNV and CDR2 as YYDKDF (reference sequence). V lost 1 base to trimming and J lost 0 bases, with 18 bases between them. The CDR3 extends over 18 amino acids. The CDR3 protein is CATSRAERGVGPNYGYTF. The CDR3 DNA sequence: TGTGCCACCAGCAGAGCCGAGCGAGGAGTGGGGCCTAACTATGGCTACACCTTC.

The V gene is TRBV5-1, the J gene TRBJ2-5; 12 bases align to TRBD2. This CDR3 is built from 16 residues. Germline trimming cut 1 base from V and 5 bases from J; bases unmatched to any gene: 6. Germline-derived CDR1 and CDR2 are SGHRS and YFSETQ. CDR3 region: CASSLSLAGGWETQYF. The CDR3 DNA reads as TGCGCCAGCAGCTTGAGTCTAGCGGGAGGGTGGGAGACCCAGTACTTC.

This chain joins TRBV10-1 and TRBJ1-1, with D maybe TRBD1 (5 bases). V lost 5 bases to trimming and J lost 0 bases, with 16 bases between them. The CDR3 loop spans 16 amino acids. From germline, CDR1 is WNHNN and CDR2 SYGVQD (reference sequence). The CDR3 nucleotides read TGCGCCAGCAGTTTTACATCTGGGGGAATGAACACTGAAGCTTTCTTT. It yields the protein CASSFTSGGMNTEAFF.

This clone was recorded only once. The chain recombines TRBV6-5 with TRBJ1-1, with 8 bases matching TRBD1. In germline, CDR1 is MNHEY, CDR2 SVGAGI. Trimming removed 2 bases from V and 7 bases from J; junction bases left unmatched: 6. CDR3 length: 14 amino acids. In DNA form, the CDR3 reads TGTGCCAGCAGTTACGCACAGGGGGGAGTTGAAGCTTTCTTT. Translating gives CASSYAQGGVEAFF.

The chain employs TRBV18 and TRBJ2-1, with 8 nucleotides matching TRBD2. Trimming cost V 3 bases and J 4 bases; bases outside gene matches: 17. This CDR3 is 19 amino acids long. Germline values: CDR1 KGHSH, CDR2 LQKENI. CDR3 sequence: CASSPTSGVRESWYNEQFF. The CDR3 bases are TGTGCCAGCTCACCCACTAGCGGAGTGCGCGAGTCTTGGTACAATGAGCAGTTCTTC.